This is a list of T cell receptor beta chains from one sample in a study of STAT5B mutations in CD4+ large granular lymphocyte leukemia. The data were produced by immunoSEQ multiplex PCR, yet TCRdb's version contains in-frame clones alone and is incomplete. The sample includes 32,000 or so clones, around 85% of them seen just once. Sequences were obtained from CD4+ T cells from blood buffy coats. The receptor source for this set is a human donor in good health. The CDR3 runs from the conserved cysteine through the conserved F or W. A D gene is named only where the DNA matches it firmly. Clone size is given for some rows only: seen once, a few or many times, or a class if the clone is expanded.

v_call	d_call	j_call	clone_size	cdr3_nt	cdr3_aa
TRBV2	-	TRBJ1-4	-	TGTGCCAGCAGTGAAGGGACACAACTGTTTTTT	CASSEGTQLFF
TRBV15	TRBD2	TRBJ2-7	once	TGTGCCACCAGCAGAGATCGGGCGGGGGGCTACGAGCAGTACTTC	CATSRDRAGGYEQYF
TRBV30	TRBD1	TRBJ1-4	-	TGTGCCTGGGGGACAGGGAGTGCAACTAATGAAAAACTGTTTTTT	CAWGTGSATNEKLFF
TRBV6-1	-	TRBJ1-1	-	TGTGCCAGCAGTGTGCGAGGGGGACTGATGAACACTGAAGCTTTCTTT	CASSVRGGLMNTEAFF
TRBV4-1	-	TRBJ2-1	-	TGCGCCAGCAGCCAAGATCTTGGTCTAGCAAGCCCTTACAATGAGCAGTTCTTC	CASSQDLGLASPYNEQFF
TRBV7-9	-	TRBJ1-5	-	TGTGCCAGCAGCAAACAGGAGAATCAGCCCCAGCATTTT	CASSKQENQPQHF
TRBV28	TRBD2	TRBJ2-7	-	TGTGCCAGCAGCTTTAGCGGGAAAAGCTACGAGCAGTACTTC	CASSFSGKSYEQYF
TRBV2	-	TRBJ1-5	-	TGTGCCAGCAGTGAAGCGCTTGGGGGGATCCAGCATTTT	CASSEALGGIQHF
TRBV5-1	TRBD1	TRBJ2-7	-	TGCGCCAGCAGCAACGCCGGGACAGGGTACCGCGAGCAGTACTTC	CASSNAGTGYREQYF
TRBV5-1	-	TRBJ1-6	-	TGCGCCAGCAGCTTTGATGCGTTCAATTCACCCCTCCACTTT	CASSFDAFNSPLHF
TRBV19	-	TRBJ2-1	few	TGTGCCAGTAGTATAGATGAGCCGCGGGGCGATGAGCAGTTCTTC	CASSIDEPRGDEQFF
TRBV10-1	-	TRBJ2-2	-	TGCGCCAGCAGTGAGAGAAAGTTTGGCGTCGGGGAGCTGTTTTTT	CASSERKFGVGELFF
TRBV28	-	TRBJ2-1	-	TGTGCCAGCAGTTCCCCCGGCGGCCGGCTCTACAATGAGCAGTTCTTC	CASSSPGGRLYNEQFF
TRBV21-1	-	TRBJ1-1	-	TGTGCCAGCAGCAAAAACGGGAACACTGAAGCTTTCTTT	CASSKNGNTEAFF
TRBV5-1	-	TRBJ1-1	-	TGCGCCAGCAGCTTGGGGGGCGGACGAACCACTGAAGCTTTCTTT	CASSLGGGRTTEAFF
TRBV11-2	-	TRBJ2-1	-	TGTGCCAGCAGCTTAGCCGGACAGTACTACAATGAGCAGTTCTTC	CASSLAGQYYNEQFF
TRBV28	TRBD1	TRBJ2-7	-	TGTGCCAGCAGAGGTAGGGGGCGAGGACAGTACTTC	CASRGRGRGQYF
TRBV29-1	-	TRBJ2-7	-	TGCAGCGTTGAGCAGGGACCCCTTGGGGAGCAGTACTTC	CSVEQGPLGEQYF
TRBV7-2	-	TRBJ2-7	-	TGTGCCAGCAGCCCCGACAGGAGTTCCTACGAGCAGTACTTC	CASSPDRSSYEQYF
TRBV28	-	TRBJ1-1	-	TGTGCCAGCAGTCCCGCGACAGGACTCTTGAACACTGAAGCTTTCTTT	CASSPATGLLNTEAFF
TRBV4-1	-	TRBJ1-4	-	TGCGCCAGCAGCCAAGGGCCGCTGGGGGCAACTAATGAAAAACTGTTTTTT	CASSQGPLGATNEKLFF
TRBV4-2	-	TRBJ1-3	-	TGTGCCAGCAGCCAAGATGACACGGGAAACACCATATATTTT	CASSQDDTGNTIYF
TRBV7-6	TRBD2	TRBJ2-1	-	TGTGCCAGCAGCTCCCTAGCGGGAGGGGGTAATGAGCAGTTCTTC	CASSSLAGGGNEQFF
TRBV14	-	TRBJ1-4	-	TGTGCCAGCAGCCAAGGAGGGTATAATGAAAAACTGTTTTTT	CASSQGGYNEKLFF
TRBV28	TRBD2	TRBJ2-2	-	TGTGCCAGCAGAAACTTAGCGGGAGGCGACACCGGGGAGCTGTTTTTT	CASRNLAGGDTGELFF
TRBV6-1	TRBD1	TRBJ2-7	-	TGTGCCAGCAATAGGGACAGGGGGCCCGACGAGCAGTACTTC	CASNRDRGPDEQYF
TRBV28	TRBD2	TRBJ2-1	-	TGTGCCAGCAGTTTAAACTATGGCGGGAGGGCATATGAGCAGTTCTTC	CASSLNYGGRAYEQFF
TRBV5-4	-	TRBJ2-4	-	TGTGCCAGCAGCTTGGAGTTAGCCAAAAACATTCAGTACTTC	CASSLELAKNIQYF
TRBV5-4	-	TRBJ1-2	-	TGTGCCAGCAGCTTAAGGGACGGATACTACACCTTC	CASSLRDGYYTF
TRBV7-9	-	TRBJ2-2	once	TGTGCCAGCAGCCCGCGAGGGACCGGGGAGCTGTTTTTT	CASSPRGTGELFF
TRBV19	-	TRBJ2-3	-	TGTGCCAGTAGTATCGACACTGGCACAGATACGCAGTATTTT	CASSIDTGTDTQYF
TRBV4-3	-	TRBJ1-1	-	TGCGCCAGCAGCCAAGATCGTGGTCGAGAAGCTTTCTTT	CASSQDRGREAFF
TRBV28	-	TRBJ2-3	-	TGTGCCAGCACCCCTCCAGCAGGCACAGATACGCAGTATTTT	CASTPPAGTDTQYF
TRBV6-5	TRBD2	TRBJ2-1	-	TGTGCCAGCAGTTACTCGGGGCGGGGGAACAATGAGCAGTTCTTC	CASSYSGRGNNEQFF
TRBV5-4	-	TRBJ2-1	-	TGTGCCAGCAGCTTGGGGCAGGGGTCCTACAATGAGCAGTTCTTC	CASSLGQGSYNEQFF
TRBV4-2	TRBD2	TRBJ2-3	once	TGTGCCAGCAGCCCCAGCGGGAGACCCACTTCCACAGATACGCAGTATTTT	CASSPSGRPTSTDTQYF
TRBV6-1	-	TRBJ1-2	few	TGTGCCAGCAGTGAGAACCCCGGTCGGGGCTACACCTTC	CASSENPGRGYTF
TRBV27	TRBD2	TRBJ2-1	-	TGTGCCAGCAGTTTGCTTAGCGGGAGGGCCTACAATGAGCAGTTCTTC	CASSLLSGRAYNEQFF
TRBV4-1	-	TRBJ1-1	-	TGCGCCAGCAGCCGAGGTCCGGCAGCTTTCTTT	CASSRGPAAFF
TRBV7-9	-	TRBJ2-5	-	TGTGCCAGCAGCCTACTAGGAAAGCAAGAGACCCAGTACTTC	CASSLLGKQETQYF
TRBV6-5	-	TRBJ1-3	-	TGTGCCAGCCTCGGAGGGTCTGGAAACACCATATATTTT	CASLGGSGNTIYF
TRBV28	-	TRBJ1-3	-	TGTGCCAGCAGCCCAGGACAGTCTAGCTCTGGAAACACCATATATTTT	CASSPGQSSSGNTIYF
TRBV6-5	-	TRBJ2-6	-	TGTGCCAGCAGTTTCCTGGGTGGGGCCAACGTCCTGACTTTC	CASSFLGGANVLTF
TRBV7-9	-	TRBJ2-7	-	TGTGCCAGCAGCTCCAACCAGGGGTCCCGCTACGAGCAGTACTTC	CASSSNQGSRYEQYF
TRBV10-3	-	TRBJ1-3	-	TGTGCCATCAGGGACAGCTCTGGAAACACCATATATTTT	CAIRDSSGNTIYF
TRBV5-1	-	TRBJ2-1	once	TGCGCCAGCAGCTTGGCCGGCCTCAGGGACAATGAGCAGTTCTTC	CASSLAGLRDNEQFF
TRBV6-5	TRBD1	TRBJ1-3	-	TGTGCCAGCAGTCTACAGGGGTCTGGAAACACCATATATTTT	CASSLQGSGNTIYF
TRBV6-1	-	TRBJ1-1	-	TGTGCCAGCAGTGCCCTGGGGGCTCGGGAGACTGAAGCTTTCTTT	CASSALGARETEAFF